This record concerns one T cell receptor beta chain sequence. This record comes from a study of T cell responses to AZD1222 COVID-19 vaccine. The data were produced by immunoSEQ multiplex PCR, yet TCRdb's version contains in-frame clones alone and is incomplete. The data show 150,000 to 200,000 clones, approximately 90% seen once. The germline V gene has CDR1 SEHNR and CDR2 FQNEAQ (reference sequence). The CDR3 has 14 residues. V trimming: 7 bases; J trimming: 3 bases; junction bases outside the gene matches: 8. The sample was peripheral blood, taken 28 days after the second AZD1222 dose. This receptor was taken from an adult who received the AZD1222 COVID-19 vaccine. The genes are TRBV7-9 and TRBJ2-5, with TRBD1 identical over 7 bases. CDR3 region: CASNQGVGKETQYF. CDR3 DNA: TGTGCCAGCAACCAGGGGGTAGGGAAAGAGACCCAGTACTTC. Drawing the rest from reference TRBV7-9 and TRBJ2-5, the complete variable domain is DTGVSQNPRHKITKRGQNVTFRCDPISEHNRLYWYRQTLGQGPEFLTYFQNEAQLEKSRLLSDRFSAERPKGSFSTLEIQRTEQGDSAMYLCASNQGVGKETQYFGPGTRLLVL.